This record concerns one TCR beta chain sequence. The CDR3 extends over 11 amino acids. V lost 4 bases to trimming and J lost 3 bases, with 3 bases between them. In the original workflow: How many nucleated cells were present was estimated from reference gene primer amplification. Assay used: immunoSEQ multiplex PCR; TCRdb lists only in-frame clones, some missing. The D gene and trimming were derived from the DNA, and the V and J assignments and clone size from that table. The sample includes 110,000 or so clones, 70% to 90% of them seen just once. The sample originates from a study of blood T cell repertoires in COVID-19. Background on the study: Italy, Spain and the United States were the sources of the convalescent and acute COVID-19 samples. The cDNA or gDNA used as material had been derived from T cells, B-cell-depleted T cells, or PBMCs.

Sequenced material: peripheral blood. The V call is TRBV12-3 or TRBV12-4, the J call TRBJ2-5; no firm D call. This receptor was identified in a man aged 60 to 75 with acute or convalescent COVID-19. The CDR3: CASSYKETQYF. CDR3 DNA: TGTGCCAGCAGTTATAAAGAGACCCAGTACTTC.